The next 31 T cell receptor beta chains were all read from a single sample in a study of T cell repertoires in cytomegalovirus infection. Their recognized antigens are unknown. TCRdb processed the reads anew with MiXCR; each CDR3 protein has one entry. Of hundreds of thousands of distinct CDR3 sequences listed, approximately 29% are singletons. Sequenced material: cultured CD8+ T cells from PBMCs, taken from culture after CMV antigen stimulation. The receptors come from a human donor in good health (CMV status not recorded). Some clones in this sample may be carry-over from other donors' samples.

The sample holds a few counts of this clonotype. This chain connects TRBV19 to TRBJ1-1; TRBD1 is a possible D gene (6 bases). CDR3 length: 14 amino acids. From germline, CDR1 is LNHDA and CDR2 SQIVND (reference sequence). The V end lost 4 bases, the J end lost 4 bases, and 13 bases lay between the germline ends. The CDR3 DNA follows: TGTGCCAGTAGTACACAGGGAAGGGGCACTGAAGCTTTCTTT. Its protein product is CASSTQGRGTEAFF.

This clonotype was picked up a small number of times. A read error may produce the germline difference seen at one junction end. J is TRBJ1-1 and V is TRBV12-3 or TRBV12-4; TRBD1 might be the D (6 bases). The CDR3 runs to 13 residues. The CDR3 reads CASRLGGRTEAFF. The CDR3 nucleotides are TGTGCCAGCAGGTTAGGGGGTCGGACTGAAGCTTTCTTT.

This clonotype has a handful of counts. This sequence joins TRBV12-3 or TRBV12-4 and TRBJ2-6; perhaps D is TRBD1 or TRBD2 (5 bases each). V was clipped by 3 bases and J by 2 bases, with 8 bases between them. The CDR3 extends over 15 amino acids. CDR3 coding DNA: TGTGCCAGCAGTTTCGTGGGGGCTGGGGCCAACGTCCTGACTTTC. Translation gives CASSFVGAGANVLTF.

The chain carries TRBV10-3 and TRBJ2-1; D gene unclear. V was pared by 0 bases and J by 7 bases, with 7 bases between. Germline V gives CDR1 ENHRY, CDR2 SYGVKD. The CDR3 extends over 13 amino acids. The CDR3 DNA reads TGTGCCATCAGTGAGTCGATGGGAAATGAGCAGTTCTTC. It translates to CAISESMGNEQFF.

The V and J genes are TRBV7-9 and TRBJ2-2, with D unresolved. From germline, CDR1 is SEHNR and CDR2 FQNEAQ (reference sequence). The CDR3 has 14 residues. V lost 4 bases and J 4 bases, leaving 10 bases between the germline ends. CDR3 bases: TGTGCCAGCAGCTCGGACGGAGTCACCGGGGAGCTGTTTTTT. It codes for CASSSDGVTGELFF.

The V call is TRBV2, the J call TRBJ1-4; D is unclear. CDR1 and CDR2 from the germline V gene are SNHLY and FYNNEI. CDR3 length: 11 residues. V was pared by 7 bases and J by 14 bases, with 14 bases between. The DNA for the CDR3 is TGTGCCAGCAATTCCGGATTAAACCTGTTTTTT. Its translation is CASNSGLNLFF.

This chain uses TRBV10-2 with TRBJ1-1; D might be TRBD1 (6 bases). Trimming left V 6 bases short and J 3 bases short, with 8 bases between. This CDR3 region has 12 residues. Germline V gene sequence: CDR1 WSHSY, CDR2 SAAADI. CDR3 loop: CASRRTDTEAFF. The CDR3 DNA sequence: TGCGCCAGCAGACGGACAGACACTGAAGCTTTCTTT.

There are a few counts of this clonotype. CDR3 amino acids: CASSFIGQDQETQYF. The CDR3, as DNA: TGTGCCAGCAGCTTTATCGGACAGGACCAAGAGACCCAGTACTTC. This chain links TRBV14 with TRBJ2-5; 7 bases align to TRBD1. J lost 0 bases, V lost 5 bases, and 6 bases had no gene match. This CDR3 has 15 residues. Germline values: CDR1 SGHDN, CDR2 FVKESK.

This chain joins TRBV20-1 and TRBJ2-2; TRBD1 matches at 7 bases. CDR3 length equals 13 residues. V was clipped by 3 bases and J by 6 bases; unmatched bases: 4. In germline, CDR1 is DFQATT, CDR2 SNEGSKA (reference sequence). The CDR3 DNA reads as TGCAGTGCTAGGAAGCAGGGGGCCGGGGAGCTGTTTTTT. Its translation: CSARKQGAGELFF.

This clonotype has a count of ten or more. V and J are TRBV6-6 and TRBJ1-2; 8 bases are a match to TRBD1. The CDR3 covers 15 residues. V shed 7 bases, J shed 3 bases, and the junction held 10 bases outside the gene matches. Germline loops: CDR1 MNHNY, CDR2 SVGAGI (reference sequence). The CDR3 here is CASTGQGGGDYGYTF. The CDR3 nucleotides are TGTGCCAGCACCGGACAGGGAGGAGGGGACTATGGCTACACCTTC.

This clonotype was seen a few times. This chain links TRBV3-1 with TRBJ2-2; TRBD2 aligns across 10 bases. V was clipped by 0 bases and J by 3 bases; unmatched bases: 1. CDR1 is LGHDT, CDR2 YNNKEL, per germline (reference sequence). This CDR3 is built from 16 residues. The CDR3 loop is CASSQDGLADTGELFF. CDR3 DNA sequence: TGTGCCAGCAGCCAAGACGGACTAGCGGACACCGGGGAGCTGTTTTTT.

This clonotype was seen a handful of times. This rearrangement joins TRBV28 to TRBJ2-5; TRBD2 might be the D (6 bases). CDR3 length equals 13 residues. The V gene's germline CDR1 is MDHEN and CDR2 SYDVKM. Between the trimmed V and J ends, which lost 5 bases and 3 bases, there was a span of 10 bases. CDR3 residues: CASSRAGKETQYF. CDR3 nucleotide sequence: TGTGCCAGCAGTCGCGCGGGGAAAGAGACCCAGTACTTC.

The V call is TRBV5-1, the J call TRBJ2-7; D gene ambiguous. V was cut by 8 bases and J by 1 base, with 7 bases left in between. Germline V gene lookup returns CDR1 SGHRS and CDR2 YFSETQ. The CDR3 consists of 11 residues. The CDR3 sequence is CASIKSYEQYV. The CDR3 DNA follows: TGCGCCAGTATCAAGTCCTACGAGCAGTACGTC.

The CDR3 DNA is TGTGCCAGCAGCCACCCGGGACTCCCAAGCCGTGAGACCCAGTACTTC. This translates into CASSHPGLPSRETQYF. This chain links TRBV9 with TRBJ2-5; possible D gene TRBD2, 6 bases. In germline, CDR1 is SGDLS, CDR2 YYNGEE. The CDR3 contains 16 residues. V lost 4 bases to trimming and J lost 5 bases, with 21 bases between them.

The J gene is TRBJ2-5, the V gene TRBV4-3; the D gene could be TRBD1 or TRBD2 (5 bases each). CDR3 size: 16 residues. The V end lost 0 bases, the J end lost 6 bases, and 17 bases lay between the germline ends. CDR1 is LGHNA and CDR2 is YSLEER in the germline V gene. CDR3 sequence reads: CASSQESAGSGKTQYF. As DNA, the CDR3 is TGCGCCAGCAGCCAAGAGTCGGCAGGGTCGGGAAAGACCCAGTACTTC.

V gene TRBV5-8 combines with J gene TRBJ2-7; 8 bases line up with TRBD1. Per the germline V gene, CDR1 is SGHTS and CDR2 is YDEGEE. The CDR3 spans 17 residues. With V trimmed by 1 base and J by 0 bases, 9 bases remained unmatched. CDR3 sequence reads: CASSLWGQAVSSYEQYV. CDR3 DNA: TGTGCCAGCAGCTTGTGGGGACAGGCTGTTAGCTCCTACGAGCAGTACGTC.

This clonotype was seen only a few times. The J gene is TRBJ2-1, the V gene TRBV6-6, with TRBD1 matching over 7 bases. The J segment lost 6 bases and the V segment lost 5 bases, leaving 1 base of the junction unmatched. This CDR3 is 12 amino acids long. In germline, CDR1 is MNHNY, CDR2 SVGAGI (reference sequence). This CDR3 reads CASSGTVNEQFF. Here the CDR3 DNA reads TGTGCCAGCAGTGGGACAGTCAATGAGCAGTTCTTC.

This clonotype was detected only a few times. The CDR3 DNA sequence: TGCAGTGGCCGGGATAGGACCTACGAGCAGTACTTC. Protein product: CSGRDRTYEQYF. V usage is TRBV20-1 and J usage is TRBJ2-7; D is perhaps TRBD2 (5 bases). CDR1 and CDR2 (germline): DFQATT, SNEGSKA (reference sequence). With 7 bases removed from V and 2 bases from J, the gap between germline ends came to 12 bases. This CDR3 has 12 residues.

The V call is TRBV9, the J call TRBJ1-2, with D possibly being TRBD1 (6 bases). Germline V lookup: CDR1 SGDLS, CDR2 YYNGEE. V lost 2 bases to trimming and J lost 4 bases, with 12 bases between them. This CDR3 region has 14 residues. The CDR3 reads CASSVPETGYGYTF. In DNA form, the CDR3 reads TGTGCCAGCAGCGTGCCGGAGACAGGCTATGGCTACACCTTC.

This clonotype was observed a handful of times. The V and J genes are TRBV7-9 and TRBJ2-7; tentative D call: TRBD1 (8 bases). Trimming cost V 5 bases and J 6 bases, with 23 bases left between them. The CDR3 has 16 amino acids. CDR1 is SEHNR, CDR2 FQNEAQ, per germline (reference sequence). CDR3 in amino acids: CASSPSGQGILVEQYV. Written as DNA, the CDR3 is TGTGCCAGCAGCCCTAGCGGACAGGGAATTCTCGTCGAGCAGTACGTC.

The chain carries TRBV20-1 and TRBJ2-1; 7 bases fit TRBD1. CDR1 and CDR2 from the germline V gene are DFQATT and SNEGSKA (reference sequence). V was pared by 6 bases and J by 7 bases, with 15 bases of the junction left unmatched. This CDR3 is 15 amino acids long. The CDR3 nucleotides are TGCAGTGCCCGAGCTCGGGACAGACCGTGGAATGAGCAGTTCTTC. Translated, it gives CSARARDRPWNEQFF.

A few counts support this clonotype. This rearrangement joins TRBV20-1 to TRBJ1-2, with D hard to call. Trimming shortened V by 0 bases and J by 5 bases, and 4 bases separated the two germline ends. Germline lookup yields CDR1 DFQATT and CDR2 SNEGSKA (reference sequence). The CDR3 sequence is 11 residues long. In nucleotides, the CDR3 is TGCAGTGCTAGAGATACATATGGCTACACCTTC. It is translated as CSARDTYGYTF.

This clonotype came up a few times. The V and J genes are TRBV19 and TRBJ1-1; D gene uncertain. Germline assignment: CDR1 LNHDA and CDR2 SQIVND (reference sequence). This CDR3 comprises 15 residues. V was pared by 1 base and J by 5 bases, with 14 bases between. The CDR3 is CASSIVPEILTEAFF. The CDR3, as DNA: TGTGCCAGTAGTATAGTCCCAGAGATATTGACTGAAGCTTTCTTT.

This clonotype was detected only a few times. The chain employs TRBV6-5 and TRBJ2-1; the match to TRBD2 covers 9 bases. Trimming cost V 0 bases and J 4 bases; bases outside gene matches: 4. This CDR3 has 16 residues. Germline assignment: CDR1 MNHEY and CDR2 SVGAGI. In nucleotides, the CDR3 is TGTGCCAGCAGTTACTCGATAGCGGGGGATTACAATGAGCAGTTCTTC. It specifies CASSYSIAGDYNEQFF.

The chain employs TRBV27 and TRBJ2-3, with D perhaps given as TRBD1 or TRBD2 (5 bases each). V shed 0 bases and J shed 0 bases, with 10 bases lying between them. CDR1 is MNHEY, CDR2 SMNVEV, per germline (reference sequence). The CDR3 length is 16 residues. In nucleotides, the CDR3 is TGTGCCAGCAGTTTATCGCCGGGACGTAGCACAGATACGCAGTATTTT. Protein product: CASSLSPGRSTDTQYF.

This rearrangement joins TRBV4-2 to TRBJ2-7; D is ambiguous. There are 14 residues in the CDR3. The V end was cut by 4 bases, the J end by 0 bases, with 10 bases between. Looked up from germline, CDR1 is LGHNA and CDR2 is YNFKEQ. CDR3 region: CASSPSGFSYEQYF. DNA for the CDR3: TGTGCCAGCAGCCCAAGTGGATTCTCCTACGAGCAGTACTTC.

The DNA for the CDR3 is TGCGCCAGCAGACAGACAGGGGGCGCGAACACCGGGGAGCTGTTTTTT. Translated, it gives CASRQTGGANTGELFF. The chain couples TRBV4-1 to TRBJ2-2, with TRBD1 identical over 10 bases. The V segment lost 6 bases and the J segment 0 bases; nucleotides outside the gene matches: 4. The germline V gene has CDR1 MGHRA and CDR2 YSYEKL. The CDR3 totals 16 residues.

The J gene is TRBJ1-1, the V gene TRBV7-9; 9 nucleotides match TRBD1. The junction had 6 bases not matched to a gene; V was cut back by 3 bases and J by 4 bases. CDR3 length: 15 residues. Germline-derived CDR1 and CDR2 are SEHNR and FQNEAQ (reference sequence). CDR3: CASSLDRGKGTEAFF. In nucleotides, the CDR3 is TGTGCCAGCAGCTTGGACAGGGGAAAAGGCACTGAAGCTTTCTTT.

This clonotype showed up many times. The gene calls are TRBV7-8 and TRBJ2-6; a weak D match, TRBD2 (6 bases). The V gene's germline CDR1 is SGHVS and CDR2 FQNEAQ. Trimming removed 4 bases from V and 2 bases from J, with 12 bases in between. The CDR3 covers 16 residues. The CDR3 nucleotides are TGTGCCAGCAGCTCGGGACTGATAGCTGGGGCCAACGTCCTGACTTTC. Residues: CASSSGLIAGANVLTF.

About this clonotype itself: Sequence at one end of the junction differs from germline and may be a read error. The CDR3: CASSQDRGGKQPQHF. The CDR3 bases are TGTGCCAGCAGCCAAGATAGAGGGGGAAAGCAGCCCCAGCATTTT. V gene TRBV4-1 combines with J gene TRBJ1-5; D might be TRBD1 (6 bases). CDR3 length: 15 residues. The germline CDR1 and CDR2 sequences are MGHRA and YSYEKL.

This clonotype occurred many times. The rearrangement links TRBV12-3 or TRBV12-4 to TRBJ2-3; 11 bases are a match to TRBD2. The length of the CDR3 is 17 residues. V was pared by 3 bases and J by 4 bases, with 9 bases of the junction left unmatched. The CDR3 protein is CASSLRRLAGGADTQYF. In DNA form, the CDR3 reads TGTGCCAGCAGTTTGAGGCGGCTAGCGGGGGGTGCAGATACGCAGTATTTT.